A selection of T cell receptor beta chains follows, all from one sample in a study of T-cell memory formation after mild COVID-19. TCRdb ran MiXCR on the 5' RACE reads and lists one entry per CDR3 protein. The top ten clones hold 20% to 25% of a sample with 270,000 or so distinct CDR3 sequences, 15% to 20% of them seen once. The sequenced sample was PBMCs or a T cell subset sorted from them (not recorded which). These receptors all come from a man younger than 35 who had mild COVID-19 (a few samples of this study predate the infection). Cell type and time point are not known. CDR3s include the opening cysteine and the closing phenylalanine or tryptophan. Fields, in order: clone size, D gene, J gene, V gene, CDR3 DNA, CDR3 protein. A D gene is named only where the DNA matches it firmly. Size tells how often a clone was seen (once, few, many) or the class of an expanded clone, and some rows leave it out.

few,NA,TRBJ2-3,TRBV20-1,TGCAGTGCTAGATCATACACAGATACGCAGTATTTT,CSARSYTDTQYF
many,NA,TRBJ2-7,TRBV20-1,TGCAGTGCCCCGGCGGGAACCTACGAGCAGTACTTC,CSAPAGTYEQYF
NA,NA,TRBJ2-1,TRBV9,TGTGCCAGCAGCGAGACCCCAGACTCCTACAATGAGCAGTTCTTC,CASSETPDSYNEQFF
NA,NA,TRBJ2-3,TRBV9,TGTGCCAGCAGCGCCTCTGGGGGCGATACGCAGTATTTT,CASSASGGDTQYF
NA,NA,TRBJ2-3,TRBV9,TGTGCCAGCAGCGTATCCAAAGATACGCAGTATTTT,CASSVSKDTQYF
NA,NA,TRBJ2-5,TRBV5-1,TGCGCCAGCAGCTCGGGGGACGTCGGAACCCAGTACTTC,CASSSGDVGTQYF
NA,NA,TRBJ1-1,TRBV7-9,TGTGCCAGCAGCCGGCCGAACACTGAAGCTTTCTTT,CASSRPNTEAFF
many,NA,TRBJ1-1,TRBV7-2,TGTGCCAGCAGCCTACAGCTTGACGACCCTCGTGCTTTCTTT,CASSLQLDDPRAFF
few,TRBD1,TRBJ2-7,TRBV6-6,TGTGCCAGCAGTTTCCAGGGGGCCCACGAGCAGTACTTC,CASSFQGAHEQYF
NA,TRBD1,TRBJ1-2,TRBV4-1,TGCGCCAGCAGCCAAGATCTTTCAGGGGGTCGTGGCTACACCTTC,CASSQDLSGGRGYTF
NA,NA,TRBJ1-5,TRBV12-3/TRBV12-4,TGTGCCAGCAGTAGAACAGGGATTTTGAAGCCCCAGCATTTT,CASSRTGILKPQHF
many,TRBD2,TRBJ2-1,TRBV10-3,TGTGCCATCAGTGAGTCGGCTAGCGGGGGGGCTAATGAGCAGTTCTTC,CAISESASGGANEQFF
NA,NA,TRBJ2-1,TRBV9,TGTGCCAGCAGCGTAACGATAGCCTCGGGAGTAGGCAATGAGCAGTTCTTC,CASSVTIASGVGNEQFF
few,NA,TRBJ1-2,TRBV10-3,TGTGCCATCAGTTCCAGGGAGAACTATGGCTACACCTTC,CAISSRENYGYTF
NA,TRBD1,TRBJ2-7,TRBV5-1,TGCGCCAGCAGCTTGTACGGCAGGGGGAGAAACTACGAGCAGTACTTC,CASSLYGRGRNYEQYF
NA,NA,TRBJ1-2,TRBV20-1,TGCGAAGGAGGGGCAACTTATGGCTACACCTTC,CEGGATYGYTF
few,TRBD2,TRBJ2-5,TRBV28,TGTGCCAGCAGTTTATCTAGCGGGGGGGTAGAGACCCAGTACTTC,CASSLSSGGVETQYF
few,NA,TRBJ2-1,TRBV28,TGTGCCAGCAGTCCGCTCAGGGACGAGCAGTTCTTC,CASSPLRDEQFF
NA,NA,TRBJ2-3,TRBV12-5,TGTGCTAGTGGTCAGGGGTCCGGGGTTCATACGCAGTATTTT,CASGQGSGVHTQYF
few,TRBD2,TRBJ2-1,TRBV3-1,TGTGCCAGCAGCTTCGGGACTAGCGGGGGGGGTGAGCAGTTCTTC,CASSFGTSGGGEQFF
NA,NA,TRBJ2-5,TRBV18,TGTGCCAGCTCACCAACCGAGACCCAGTACTTC,CASSPTETQYF
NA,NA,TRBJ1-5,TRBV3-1,TGTGCCAGCAGCCAAGCCTGGGACGGGGGAAGGCAGCCCCAGCATTTT,CASSQAWDGGRQPQHF
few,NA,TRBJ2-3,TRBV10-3,TGTGCCATCGGCGGTCCGCGGAAGGAGGATACGCAGTATTTT,CAIGGPRKEDTQYF
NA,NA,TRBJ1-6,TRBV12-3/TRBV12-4,TGTGCCAGCAGTTTAGCGCTCGGGGATAATTCACCCCTCCACTTT,CASSLALGDNSPLHF
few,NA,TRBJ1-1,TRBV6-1,TGTGCCAGCAGTTTACTGGGGGGGCCGAACACTGAAGCTTTCTTT,CASSLLGGPNTEAFF
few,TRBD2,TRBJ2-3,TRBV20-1,TGCAGTGCTACCGCAGCGGGGCCAGATACGCAGTATTTT,CSATAAGPDTQYF
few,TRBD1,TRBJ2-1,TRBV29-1,TGCAGCGTCGGACAGGGGGTGAATGAGCAGTTCTTC,CSVGQGVNEQFF
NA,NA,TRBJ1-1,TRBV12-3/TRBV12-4,TGTGCCAGCAGCCGTTCAACGACGGGGGTGATTGAAGCTTTCTTT,CASSRSTTGVIEAFF
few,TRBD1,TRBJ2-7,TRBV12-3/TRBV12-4,TGTGCCAGCAGTTTCCCCGGGACAGGGGCGCCCTACGAGCAGTACTTC,CASSFPGTGAPYEQYF
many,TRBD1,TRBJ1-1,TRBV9,TGTGCCAGCAGCGTAGAGGACAGGGGGTGGGACACTGAAGCTTTCTTT,CASSVEDRGWDTEAFF
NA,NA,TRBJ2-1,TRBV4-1,TGCGCCAGCAGCCAGGGGCCTGAGCAGTTCTTC,CASSQGPEQFF
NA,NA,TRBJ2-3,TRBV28,TGTGCCAGCACCGCAGGAACCGCCGCTGGTGTCCTTAGCACAGATACGCAGTATTTT,CASTAGTAAGVLSTDTQYF
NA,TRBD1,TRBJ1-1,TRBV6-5,TGTGCCAGCAGCCCGGACAGGGAGAACACTGAAGCTTTCTTT,CASSPDRENTEAFF
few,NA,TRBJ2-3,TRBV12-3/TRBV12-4,TGTGCCAGCAGCCTCAGAAGGGGGTACACAGATACGCAGTATTTT,CASSLRRGYTDTQYF
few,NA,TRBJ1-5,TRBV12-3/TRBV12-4,TGTGCCAGCAGTTTGAGACGGATGAAACAGCAGCCCCAGCATTTT,CASSLRRMKQQPQHF
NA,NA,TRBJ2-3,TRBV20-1,TGCAGTGCTGGGACGGGGGGCACAGATACGCAGTATTTT,CSAGTGGTDTQYF
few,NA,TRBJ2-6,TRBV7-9,TGTGCCAGCAGCTTAGTCACAGGGTACTCTGGGGCCAACGTCCTGACTTTC,CASSLVTGYSGANVLTF
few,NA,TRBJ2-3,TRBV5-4,TGTGCCAGCACCCGGAAGCGGACCGGCACAGATACGCAGTATTTT,CASTRKRTGTDTQYF
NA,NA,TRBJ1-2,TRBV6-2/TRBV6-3,TGTGCCAGCAGCCGGCACTCCGCAAACAACTATGGCTACACCTTC,CASSRHSANNYGYTF
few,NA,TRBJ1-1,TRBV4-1,TGCGCCAGCAGCCTTGACTGGAACTTAGACACTGAAGCTTTCTTT,CASSLDWNLDTEAFF
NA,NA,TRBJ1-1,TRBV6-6,TGTGCCAGCAGTTACCCGACGGATGAAGCTTTCTTT,CASSYPTDEAFF
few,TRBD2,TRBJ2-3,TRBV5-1,TGCGCCACGACTAGCGGTCACACAGATACGCAGTATTTT,CATTSGHTDTQYF
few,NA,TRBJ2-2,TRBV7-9,TGTGCCAGCAGCTTAGTTGCCTGGGCTAGCGAAGTCACCGGGGAGCTGTTTTTT,CASSLVAWASEVTGELFF
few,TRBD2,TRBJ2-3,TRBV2,TGTGCCAGCACCTCCTCATCTAGCGGGGCAACAGATACGCAGTATTTT,CASTSSSSGATDTQYF
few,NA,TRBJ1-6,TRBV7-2,TGTGCCAGCAGTTTTCAGGCCCCTAATTCACCCCTCCACTTT,CASSFQAPNSPLHF
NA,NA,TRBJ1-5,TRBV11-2,TGTGCCAGCAGCACAGGGCACTATCAGCCCCAGCATTTT,CASSTGHYQPQHF
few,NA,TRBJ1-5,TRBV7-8,TGTGCCAGCAGCTTAGCGCCAAAGGGGAGGAGGGCCGGTCAGCCCCAGCATTTT,CASSLAPKGRRAGQPQHF